A single sample gave rise to the 32 T cell receptor beta chains below, sequenced in a study of T cells after yellow fever vaccination. One entry per CDR3 protein results from TCRdb running MiXCR on the 5' RACE reads. The sample contains 300,000 to 350,000 distinct CDR3 sequences, 3% to 4.5% of which appear only once. Material: PBMCs, obtained 5 days after the yellow fever booster vaccination. The receptors shown here come from a man between 18 and 35 years old who received the YFV17D yellow fever vaccine.

The chain joins TRBV6-5 to TRBJ2-7, with a weak D call TRBD1 (5 bases). The CDR3 is 15 amino acids. Trimming removed 2 bases from V and 2 bases from J, with 13 bases in between. Germline CDR1 reads MNHEY; CDR2 reads SVGAGI. CDR3 region: CASSYSDEGAYEQYF. CDR3 DNA: TGTGCCAGCAGTTACAGCGACGAAGGGGCCTACGAGCAGTACTTC.

The chain employs TRBV6-5 and TRBJ1-2; 9 bases are a match to TRBD1. CDR3 length: 15 amino acids. J gave up 4 bases and V 2 bases, and 5 bases lay outside the gene matches. Germline CDR1 MNHEY, CDR2 SVGAGI. This CDR3 reads CASSYKGQGVYGYTF. CDR3 DNA sequence: TGTGCCAGCAGTTACAAGGGACAGGGAGTCTATGGCTACACCTTC.

The table lists this clonotype with many counts. The chain employs TRBV6-2 or TRBV6-3 and TRBJ2-3; 8 bases are a match to TRBD2. The V gene's germline CDR1 is MNHEY and CDR2 SVGEGT. This CDR3 contains 13 residues. V was clipped by 5 bases and J by 8 bases; unmatched bases: 6. The CDR3: CASSTSLAVTQYF. CDR3 bases: TGTGCCAGCAGTACATCACTAGCGGTTACGCAGTATTTT.

This clonotype was found a few times. This chain links TRBV28 with TRBJ1-6, with a weak D call TRBD1 (5 bases). V dropped 6 bases and J dropped 6 bases, with 12 bases sitting between them. Germline V gene data show CDR1 as MDHEN and CDR2 as SYDVKM. The CDR3 length is 14 residues. The CDR3 region has the DNA TGTGCCAGCAGGGGGGGACCGATTAATTCACCCCTCCACTTT. It codes for CASRGGPINSPLHF.

The chain carries TRBV29-1 and TRBJ2-7; D possibly corresponds to TRBD1 (6 bases). This CDR3 is 17 amino acids long. Germline V CDR1 and CDR2: SQVTM, ANQGSEA. Trimming removed 0 bases at V and 2 bases at J, with 20 bases between. CDR3 DNA: TGCAGCGTTGAAGATCAGGACCGTGGCAGGGACACCTACGAGCAGTACGTC. Its translation: CSVEDQDRGRDTYEQYV.

This clonotype has a handful of counts. J is TRBJ1-2 and V is TRBV7-9; 7 nucleotides align to TRBD1. The junction had 8 bases not matched to a gene; V was cut back by 5 bases and J by 5 bases. This CDR3 contains 14 residues. The V gene's germline CDR1 is SEHNR and CDR2 FQNEAQ (reference sequence). CDR3 amino acids: CASSDRDRVYGYTF. The CDR3 DNA sequence: TGTGCCAGCAGCGACCGGGACAGAGTTTATGGCTACACCTTC.

The CDR3, as DNA: TGCGCCAGCAGCTTGGTCGGGGACAGGGGGCGATACAATGAGCAGTTCTTC. It translates to CASSLVGDRGRYNEQFF. The chain employs TRBV5-1 and TRBJ2-1; 12 bases fit TRBD1. Germline V gene sequence: CDR1 SGHRS, CDR2 YFSETQ. CDR3 size: 17 residues. The V segment lost 0 bases and the J segment 4 bases; nucleotides outside the gene matches: 5.

The rearrangement joins TRBV7-2 to TRBJ1-2; perhaps TRBD1 as D (6 bases). Trimming took off 2 bases at V and 2 bases at J, with 21 bases between the two ends. Germline assignment: CDR1 SGHTA and CDR2 FQGNSA. The CDR3 contains 18 residues. The CDR3 coding sequence is TGTGCCAGCAGCTTAAGGATGGGGGGCAGAGGTTCAAACTATGGCTACACCTTC. This codes for CASSLRMGGRGSNYGYTF.

This clonotype was observed many times. This chain joins TRBV7-6 and TRBJ2-3; D is possibly TRBD2 (6 bases). Germline V lookup: CDR1 SGHVS, CDR2 FNYEAQ. V lost 7 bases, J lost 6 bases, and 11 bases lay in between. The CDR3 runs to 12 residues. The CDR3 DNA sequence: TGTGCCAGCACGGGGGTGGAGGATACGCAGTATTTT. It is translated as CASTGVEDTQYF.

The chain links TRBV5-5 to TRBJ1-4, with 8 bases aligning to TRBD1. With V trimmed by 4 bases and J by 3 bases, 8 bases remained unmatched. The germline CDR1 and CDR2 sequences are SGHKS and YYEKEE (reference sequence). CDR3 length equals 16 residues. CDR3 bases: TGTGCCAGCAGCCGCGGACAGGGAGGGCCTAATGAAAAACTGTTTTTT. It is translated as CASSRGQGGPNEKLFF.

This clonotype was recorded at least ten times. CDR3 protein: CASSPGQGFKDTQYF. The CDR3 region has the DNA TGTGCCAGCAGTCCGGGACAGGGGTTTAAGGATACGCAGTATTTT. The chain uses TRBV25-1 and TRBJ2-3; TRBD1 matches 10 bases. CDR3 length equals 15 residues. From germline, CDR1 is MGHDK and CDR2 SYGVNS. J gave up 6 bases and V 5 bases, and 8 bases lay outside the gene matches.

This clonotype came up a few times. The chain uses TRBV14 and TRBJ1-2, with D tentatively TRBD1 (5 bases). The CDR3 spans 14 residues. Trimming pared 4 bases from V and 7 bases from J, leaving 16 bases between. CDR1 is SGHDN and CDR2 is FVKESK in the germline V gene. The CDR3 sequence: CASSRPGTTGGYTF. The CDR3 coding sequence is TGTGCCAGCAGCCGACCCGGGACCACGGGTGGCTACACCTTC.

The chain is built from TRBV5-1 and TRBJ2-1; possible D gene TRBD2, 6 bases. Germline-derived CDR1 and CDR2 are SGHRS and YFSETQ. V was clipped by 4 bases and J by 1 base, with 12 bases between them. The CDR3 covers 15 residues. The CDR3 sequence is CASSQTSISYNEQFF. Written as DNA, the CDR3 is TGCGCCAGCAGCCAAACTAGCATATCCTACAATGAGCAGTTCTTC.

This chain links TRBV5-5 with TRBJ1-1; D gene unclear. Germline CDR1 reads SGHKS; CDR2 reads YYEKEE (reference sequence). The CDR3 is 14 amino acids. With 0 bases removed from V and 4 bases from J, the gap between germline ends came to 10 bases. As DNA, the CDR3 is TGTGCCAGCAGCTTGGTCGGTTGGGGCACTGAAGCTTTCTTT. Its protein is CASSLVGWGTEAFF.

This chain uses TRBV20-1 with TRBJ2-1, with no clear D. CDR3 length: 16 amino acids. V dropped 5 bases and J dropped 2 bases, with 19 bases sitting between them. The germline V gene encodes CDR1 DFQATT and CDR2 SNEGSKA (reference sequence). The CDR3 loop is CSAFGSLRNAYNEQFF. Here the CDR3 DNA reads TGCAGTGCTTTTGGGTCCCTTCGAAATGCCTACAATGAGCAGTTCTTC.

This clonotype was seen many times. The chain has TRBV7-2 and TRBJ1-2, with D perhaps matching TRBD1 (6 bases). The CDR3 is 14 amino acids. Trimming cost V 2 bases and J 2 bases, with 9 bases left between them. Per germline, CDR1 SGHTA and CDR2 FQGNSA. The CDR3 spells CASSLMGGNYGYTF. DNA of the CDR3: TGTGCCAGCAGCTTAATGGGGGGCAACTATGGCTACACCTTC. Looking up the rest from reference TRBV7-2 and TRBJ1-2 gives the full variable domain: GAGVSQSPSNKVTEKGKDVELRCDPISGHTALYWYRQSLGQGLEFLIYFQGNSAPDKSGLPSDRFSAERTGGSVSTLTIQRTQQEDSAVYLCASSLMGGNYGYTFGSGTRLTVV.

This clonotype was observed at least ten times. The rearrangement uses TRBV5-5 and TRBJ2-7, with 9 positions matching TRBD1. This CDR3 spans 14 amino acids. Germline-derived CDR1 and CDR2 are SGHKS and YYEKEE (reference sequence). With 3 bases clipped from V and 2 bases from J, the junction kept 3 bases outside the gene matches. The CDR3 loop reads CASSSRQGAYEQYF. CDR3 DNA: TGTGCCAGCAGCTCACGACAGGGGGCCTACGAGCAGTACTTC.

The chain carries TRBV18 and TRBJ2-4; D is undetermined. The germline V and J ends were trimmed by 0 bases and 0 bases, with 12 bases remaining between them. The CDR3 is 17 residues long. Germline V gene sequence: CDR1 KGHSH, CDR2 LQKENI. DNA of the CDR3: TGTGCCAGCTCACCACCTTCCGTGTACGGAGCCAAAAACATTCAGTACTTC. It yields the protein CASSPPSVYGAKNIQYF.

The chain links TRBV2 to TRBJ2-3; no clear D. Trimming took 11 bases from V and 6 from J, leaving 12 bases between them. The CDR3 consists of 11 residues. In germline, CDR1 is SNHLY, CDR2 FYNNEI. CDR3 nucleotides: TGTGCCGGAGTCGTCCGGGATACGCAGTATTTT. Translated: CAGVVRDTQYF.

V is TRBV5-1 and J is TRBJ1-4; D gene uncertain. Looked up from germline, CDR1 is SGHRS and CDR2 is YFSETQ. The CDR3 has 15 amino acids. Deletions cut 0 bases from V and 5 bases from J, with 11 bases between. CDR3 in amino acids: CASSLEAATNEKLFF. The CDR3 region has the DNA TGCGCCAGCAGCTTGGAGGCAGCTACGAATGAAAAACTGTTTTTT.

The chain has TRBV28 and TRBJ2-5; no reliable D call. Germline CDR1 MDHEN, CDR2 SYDVKM. CDR3 length: 14 residues. V was cut by 3 bases and J by 2 bases, with 10 bases left in between. CDR3 nucleotide sequence: TGTGCCAGCAGTTTTCCCGACCTTCAAGAGACCCAGTACTTC. Its protein is CASSFPDLQETQYF.

This clonotype showed up many times. The chain joins TRBV5-1 to TRBJ2-1, with TRBD2 matching over 9 bases. J was trimmed by 9 bases and V by 2 bases; bases with no gene match: 12. CDR3 length equals 16 residues. Germline V gene lookup returns CDR1 SGHRS and CDR2 YFSETQ. CDR3 amino acids: CASSLGLGGGATEQFF. The CDR3 region has the DNA TGCGCCAGCAGCTTAGGTCTAGGCGGGGGGGCCACTGAGCAGTTCTTC.

The chain is built from TRBV12-3 or TRBV12-4 and TRBJ1-3; the match to TRBD1 covers 9 bases. The ends lost 5 bases at V and 1 base at J; junction bases unmatched: 6. CDR3 size: 16 residues. As DNA, the CDR3 is TGTGCCAGCAGTCCTGACAGGGGGTATTCTGGAAACACCATATATTTT. It encodes CASSPDRGYSGNTIYF.

The chain couples TRBV5-1 to TRBJ2-3, with 10 bases that match TRBD2. Germline V gene data show CDR1 as SGHRS and CDR2 as YFSETQ. The CDR3 sequence is 16 residues long. The junction had 6 bases not matched to a gene; V was cut back by 0 bases and J by 5 bases. DNA of the CDR3: TGCGCCAGCAGCTTGGGGGCAGCGGGGGGGCAAGATACGCAGTATTTT. It encodes CASSLGAAGGQDTQYF.

The CDR3 nucleotides are TGTGCCAGCAGCTTCTCCGGGACTTCGGGGCAGCAGTACTTC. It codes for CASSFSGTSGQQYF. The chain has TRBV5-6 and TRBJ2-7; a possible D gene is TRBD2 (6 bases). Germline V CDR1 and CDR2: SGHDT, YYEEEE. Trimming removed 2 bases from V and 8 bases from J, with 17 bases in between. There are 14 residues in the CDR3.

This clonotype appeared a few times. The V gene is TRBV20-1, the J gene TRBJ1-1; 9 positions agree with TRBD1. This CDR3 is 12 amino acids long. Germline V gives CDR1 DFQATT, CDR2 SNEGSKA (reference sequence). V shed 3 bases, J shed 6 bases, and the junction held 2 bases outside the gene matches. CDR3 bases: TGCAGTGCTAGCAGACAGGGGGCTGAAGCTTTCTTT. The encoded protein is CSASRQGAEAFF.

Here the CDR3 reads CASSFDSQGNSPLHF. The CDR3 nucleotides are TGTGCCAGCAGCTTTGATTCGCAGGGAAATTCACCCCTCCACTTT. The rearrangement joins TRBV7-6 to TRBJ1-6; possibly TRBD1 for D (5 bases). Trimming took off 3 bases at V and 7 bases at J, with 13 bases between the two ends. Germline lookup yields CDR1 SGHVS and CDR2 FNYEAQ. This CDR3 has 15 residues.

This clonotype has only a few counts. The chain couples TRBV6-5 to TRBJ1-3, with D uncertain. Per the germline V gene, CDR1 is MNHEY and CDR2 is SVGAGI. V was shortened by 7 bases and J by 3 bases, with 4 bases between the two germline ends. The CDR3 is 11 residues long. Here the CDR3 DNA reads TGTGCCAGCACTCTTGGAAACACCATATATTTT. It codes for CASTLGNTIYF.

This clonotype came up a few times. The rearrangement joins TRBV5-1 to TRBJ2-1; 14 bases agree with TRBD2. After removal of 4 bases from V and 7 bases from J, the junction contained 4 bases not matched to a gene. In germline, CDR1 is SGHRS, CDR2 YFSETQ. The CDR3 spans 15 residues. This chain's CDR3 is CASSGRTSGGNEQFF. The CDR3 nucleotides are TGCGCCAGCAGCGGTCGGACTAGCGGGGGGAATGAGCAGTTCTTC.

This clonotype was observed at least ten times. The chain joins TRBV9 to TRBJ2-3, with TRBD2 matching over 9 bases. The CDR3 consists of 15 residues. Germline assignment: CDR1 SGDLS and CDR2 YYNGEE. J gave up 4 bases and V 1 base, and 4 bases lay outside the gene matches. In nucleotides, the CDR3 is TGTGCCAGCAGCGTATATGGACTAGCGTCAGATACGCAGTATTTT. Residues: CASSVYGLASDTQYF.

In its sample, this clonotype was seen a few times. The chain combines TRBV5-4 with TRBJ1-2; weak D call: TRBD1 (5 bases). The V end was cut by 2 bases, the J end by 6 bases, with 14 bases between. The CDR3 is 14 amino acids. Germline V gene lookup returns CDR1 SGHNT and CDR2 YYREEE (reference sequence). Written as DNA, the CDR3 is TGTGCCAGCAGCTTTGGACACCCCCCCAATGGCTACACCTTC. This sequence encodes CASSFGHPPNGYTF.

The rearrangement joins TRBV12-3 or TRBV12-4 to TRBJ1-6, with D perhaps matching TRBD1 (6 bases). The length of the CDR3 is 17 residues. V lost 6 bases and J lost 0, with 15 bases in between. This CDR3 is CASSFSQGSSYNSPLHF. The DNA for the CDR3 is TGTGCCAGCAGCTTTAGTCAGGGGAGCTCCTATAATTCACCCCTCCACTTT.